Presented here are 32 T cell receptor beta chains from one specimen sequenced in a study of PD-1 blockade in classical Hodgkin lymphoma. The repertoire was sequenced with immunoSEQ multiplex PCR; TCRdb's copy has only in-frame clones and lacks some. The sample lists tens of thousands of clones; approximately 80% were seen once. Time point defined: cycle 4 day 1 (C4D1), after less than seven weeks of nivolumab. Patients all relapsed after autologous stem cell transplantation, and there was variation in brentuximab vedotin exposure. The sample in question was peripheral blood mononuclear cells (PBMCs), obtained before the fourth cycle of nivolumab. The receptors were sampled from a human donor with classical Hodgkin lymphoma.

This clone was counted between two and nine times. The CDR3 coding sequence is TGTGCCAGCAGCCCGGGGGTAGGCCGAGCTTTCTTT. Protein product: CASSPGVGRAFF. The chain couples TRBV7-9 to TRBJ1-1; D may be TRBD1 (5 bases). The V end was cut by 5 bases, the J end by 10 bases, with 14 bases between. Germline CDR1 reads SEHNR; CDR2 reads FQNEAQ (reference sequence). The CDR3 spans 12 residues.

The CDR3 sequence: CRWGTQNTEAFF. The DNA for the CDR3 is TGCCGTTGGGGGACTCAGAACACTGAAGCTTTCTTT. The chain joins TRBV23-1 to TRBJ1-1; maybe TRBD1 (5 bases). TRBV23-1 is labeled an ORF, and its function is uncertain. The CDR3 runs to 12 residues.

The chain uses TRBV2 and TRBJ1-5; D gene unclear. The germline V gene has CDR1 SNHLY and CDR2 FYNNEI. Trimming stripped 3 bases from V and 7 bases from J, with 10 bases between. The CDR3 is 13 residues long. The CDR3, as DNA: TGTGCCAGCAGTGAGGACCTCAGCCAGCCCCAGCATTTT. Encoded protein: CASSEDLSQPQHF.

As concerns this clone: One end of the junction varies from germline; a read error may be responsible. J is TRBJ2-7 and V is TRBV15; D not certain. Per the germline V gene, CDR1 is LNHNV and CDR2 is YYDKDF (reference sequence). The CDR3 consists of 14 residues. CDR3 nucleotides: TGTGCCACCAGCGGAGAAAGGGCCGACTACGAGCAGTACTTC. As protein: CATSGERADYEQYF.

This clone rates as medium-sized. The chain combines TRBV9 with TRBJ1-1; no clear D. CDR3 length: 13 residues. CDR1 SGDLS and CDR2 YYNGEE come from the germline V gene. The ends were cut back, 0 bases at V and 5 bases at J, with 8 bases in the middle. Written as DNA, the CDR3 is TGTGCCAGCAGCGTAGAGATTGGGACTGAAGCTTTCTTT. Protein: CASSVEIGTEAFF. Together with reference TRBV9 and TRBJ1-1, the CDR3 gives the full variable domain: DSGVTQTPKHLITATGQRVTLRCSPRSGDLSVYWYQQSLDQGLQFLIQYYNGEERAKGNILERFSAQQFPDLHSELNLSSLELGDSALYFCASSVEIGTEAFFGQGTRLTVV.

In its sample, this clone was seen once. CDR3 in amino acids: CASSTPPGTGTYEQYF. The CDR3 DNA is TGTGCCAGCAGTACCCCCCCCGGGACAGGGACGTACGAGCAGTACTTC. This sequence joins TRBV2 and TRBJ2-7, with 9 bases fitting TRBD1. Germline lookup yields CDR1 SNHLY and CDR2 FYNNEI. Trimming removed 5 bases from V and 4 bases from J; junction bases left unmatched: 12. CDR3 length equals 16 residues.

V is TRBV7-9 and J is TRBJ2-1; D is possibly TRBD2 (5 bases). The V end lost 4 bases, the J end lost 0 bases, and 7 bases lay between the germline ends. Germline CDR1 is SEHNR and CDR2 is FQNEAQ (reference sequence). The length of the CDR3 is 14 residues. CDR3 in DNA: TGTGCCAGCAGCTACCGGGACTCCTACAATGAGCAGTTCTTC. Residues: CASSYRDSYNEQFF.

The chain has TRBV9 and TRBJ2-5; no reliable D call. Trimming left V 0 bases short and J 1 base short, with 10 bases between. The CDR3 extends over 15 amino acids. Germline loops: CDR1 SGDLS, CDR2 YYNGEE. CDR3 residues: CASSVGRNLQETQYF. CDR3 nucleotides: TGTGCCAGCAGCGTAGGACGGAACCTCCAAGAGACCCAGTACTTC.

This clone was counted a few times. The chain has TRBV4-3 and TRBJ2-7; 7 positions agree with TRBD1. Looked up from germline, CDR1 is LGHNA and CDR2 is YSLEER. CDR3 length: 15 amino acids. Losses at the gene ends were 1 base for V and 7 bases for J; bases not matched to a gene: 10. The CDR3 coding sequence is TGCGCCAGCAGCCAAGTTCGGGGACAGCCGAGAGAGCAGTACTTC. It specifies CASSQVRGQPREQYF.

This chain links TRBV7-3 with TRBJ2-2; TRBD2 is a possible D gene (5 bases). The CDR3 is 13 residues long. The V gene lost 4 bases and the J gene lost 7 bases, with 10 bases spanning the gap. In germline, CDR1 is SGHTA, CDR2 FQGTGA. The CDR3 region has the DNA TGTGCCAGCAGCTCGAGGGCCGGCGGGGAGCTGTTTTTT. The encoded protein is CASSSRAGGELFF. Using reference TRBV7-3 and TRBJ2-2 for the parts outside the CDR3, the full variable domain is GAGVSQTPSNKVTEKGKYVELRCDPISGHTALYWYRQSLGQGPEFLIYFQGTGAADDSGLPNDRFFAVRPEGSVSTLKIQRTERGDSAVYLCASSSRAGGELFFGEGSRLTVL.

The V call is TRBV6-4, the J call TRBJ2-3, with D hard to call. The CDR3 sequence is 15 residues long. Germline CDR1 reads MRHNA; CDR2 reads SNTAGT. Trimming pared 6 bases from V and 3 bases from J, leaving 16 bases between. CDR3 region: CASSPLGRGTDTQYF. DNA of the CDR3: TGTGCCAGCAGCCCCCTAGGTAGAGGAACAGATACGCAGTATTTT.

This CDR3 reads CASSGTATMNTEAFF. CDR3 DNA sequence: TGTGCCAGCAGCGGGACAGCGACCATGAACACTGAAGCTTTCTTT. V usage is TRBV9 and J usage is TRBJ1-1, with D tentatively TRBD1 (6 bases). The V gene's germline CDR1 is SGDLS and CDR2 YYNGEE. This CDR3 is 15 amino acids long. V was pared by 3 bases and J by 0 bases, with 12 bases between.

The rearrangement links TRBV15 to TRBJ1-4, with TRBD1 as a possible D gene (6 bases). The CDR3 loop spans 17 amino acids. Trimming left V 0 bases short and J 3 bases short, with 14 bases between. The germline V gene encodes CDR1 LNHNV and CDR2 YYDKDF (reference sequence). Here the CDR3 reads CATSRDFWGASNEKLFF. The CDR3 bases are TGTGCCACCAGCAGAGATTTTTGGGGGGCATCTAATGAAAAACTGTTTTTT. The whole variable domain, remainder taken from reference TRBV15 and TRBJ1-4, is DAMVIQNPRYQVTQFGKPVTLSCSQTLNHNVMYWYQQKSSQAPKLLFHYYDKDFNNEADTPDNFQSRRPNTSFCFLDIRSPGLGDTAMYLCATSRDFWGASNEKLFFGSGTQLSVL.

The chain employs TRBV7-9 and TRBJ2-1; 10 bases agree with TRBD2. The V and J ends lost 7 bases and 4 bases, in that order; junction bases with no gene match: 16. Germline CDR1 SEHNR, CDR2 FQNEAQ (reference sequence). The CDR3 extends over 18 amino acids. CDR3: CASNPLAGGSTFYNEQFF. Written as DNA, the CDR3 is TGTGCCAGCAACCCCTTAGCGGGAGGCTCCACCTTTTACAATGAGCAGTTCTTC.

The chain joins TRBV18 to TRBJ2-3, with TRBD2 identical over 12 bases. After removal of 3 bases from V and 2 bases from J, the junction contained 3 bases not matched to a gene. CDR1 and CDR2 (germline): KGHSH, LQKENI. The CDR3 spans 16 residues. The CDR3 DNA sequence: TGTGCCAGCTCACCTTGGACTAGCGGGGCCACAGATACGCAGTATTTT. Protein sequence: CASSPWTSGATDTQYF.

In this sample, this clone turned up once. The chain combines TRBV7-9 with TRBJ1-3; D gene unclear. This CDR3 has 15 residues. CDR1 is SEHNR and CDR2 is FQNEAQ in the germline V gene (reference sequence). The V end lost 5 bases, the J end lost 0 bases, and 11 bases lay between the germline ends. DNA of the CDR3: TGTGCCAGCAGCCCCGGAGAGACCTCTGGAAACACCATATATTTT. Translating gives CASSPGETSGNTIYF.

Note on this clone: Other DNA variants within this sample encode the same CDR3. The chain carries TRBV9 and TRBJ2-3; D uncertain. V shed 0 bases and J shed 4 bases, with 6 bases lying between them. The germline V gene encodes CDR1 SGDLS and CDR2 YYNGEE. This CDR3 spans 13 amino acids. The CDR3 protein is CASSVGSPDTQYF. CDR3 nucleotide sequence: TGTGCCAGCAGCGTAGGTAGTCCAGATACGCAGTATTTT.

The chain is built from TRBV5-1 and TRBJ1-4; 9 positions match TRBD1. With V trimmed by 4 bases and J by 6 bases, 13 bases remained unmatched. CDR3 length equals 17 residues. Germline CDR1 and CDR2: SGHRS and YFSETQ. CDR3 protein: CASSTAPEQGAYEKLFF. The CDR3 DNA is TGCGCCAGCAGCACGGCCCCAGAACAGGGGGCGTATGAAAAACTGTTTTTT.

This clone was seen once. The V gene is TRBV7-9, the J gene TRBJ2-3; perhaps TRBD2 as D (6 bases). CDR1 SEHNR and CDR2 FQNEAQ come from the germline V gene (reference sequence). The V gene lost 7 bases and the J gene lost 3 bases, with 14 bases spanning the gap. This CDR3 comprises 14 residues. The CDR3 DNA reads TGTGCCAGCACCCCCCGGGGACTTACAGATACGCAGTATTTT. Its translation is CASTPRGLTDTQYF.

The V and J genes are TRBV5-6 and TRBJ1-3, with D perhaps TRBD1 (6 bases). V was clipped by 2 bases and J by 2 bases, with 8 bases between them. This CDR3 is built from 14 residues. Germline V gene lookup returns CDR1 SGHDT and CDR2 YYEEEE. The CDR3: CASSFSGAGNTIYF. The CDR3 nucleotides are TGTGCCAGCAGCTTCTCAGGGGCTGGAAACACCATATATTTT.

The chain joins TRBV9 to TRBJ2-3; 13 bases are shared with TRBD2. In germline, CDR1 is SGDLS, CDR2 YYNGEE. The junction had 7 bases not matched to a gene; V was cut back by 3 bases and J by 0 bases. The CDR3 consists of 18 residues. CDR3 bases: TGTGCCAGCAGCGGGGGACTAGCGGGGTATACTAGCACAGATACGCAGTATTTT. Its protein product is CASSGGLAGYTSTDTQYF. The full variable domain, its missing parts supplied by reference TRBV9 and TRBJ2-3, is DSGVTQTPKHLITATGQRVTLRCSPRSGDLSVYWYQQSLDQGLQFLIQYYNGEERAKGNILERFSAQQFPDLHSELNLSSLELGDSALYFCASSGGLAGYTSTDTQYFGPGTRLTVL.

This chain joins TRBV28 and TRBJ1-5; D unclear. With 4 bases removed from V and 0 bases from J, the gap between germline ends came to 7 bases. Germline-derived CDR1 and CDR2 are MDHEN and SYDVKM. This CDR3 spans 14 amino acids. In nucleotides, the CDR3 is TGTGCCAGCAGTTCAGTCTATAGCAATCAGCCCCAGCATTTT. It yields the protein CASSSVYSNQPQHF.

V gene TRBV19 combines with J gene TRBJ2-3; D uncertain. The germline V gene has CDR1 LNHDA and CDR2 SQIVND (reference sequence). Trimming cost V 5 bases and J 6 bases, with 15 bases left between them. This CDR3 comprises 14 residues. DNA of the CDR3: TGTGCCAGTAGTCCCCGTCCTGGGCTTGATACGCAGTATTTT. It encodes CASSPRPGLDTQYF.

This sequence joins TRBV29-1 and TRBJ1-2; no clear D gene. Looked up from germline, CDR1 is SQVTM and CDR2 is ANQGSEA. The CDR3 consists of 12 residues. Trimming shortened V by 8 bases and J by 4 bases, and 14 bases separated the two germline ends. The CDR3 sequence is CSWYPPIYGYTF. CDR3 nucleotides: TGCAGCTGGTACCCCCCTATCTATGGCTACACCTTC.

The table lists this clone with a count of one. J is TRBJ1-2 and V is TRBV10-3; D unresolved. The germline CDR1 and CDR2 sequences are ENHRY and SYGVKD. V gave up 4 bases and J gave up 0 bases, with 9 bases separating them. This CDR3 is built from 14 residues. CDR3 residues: CAISAAAPNYGYTF. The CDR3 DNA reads TGTGCCATCAGTGCGGCGGCTCCTAACTATGGCTACACCTTC.

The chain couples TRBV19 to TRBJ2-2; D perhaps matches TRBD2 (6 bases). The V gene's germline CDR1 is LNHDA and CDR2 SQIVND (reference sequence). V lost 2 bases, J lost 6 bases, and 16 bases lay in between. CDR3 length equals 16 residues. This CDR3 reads CASSIIRAGRSGELFF. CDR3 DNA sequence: TGTGCCAGTAGTATAATCAGGGCAGGGAGGTCCGGGGAGCTGTTTTTT.

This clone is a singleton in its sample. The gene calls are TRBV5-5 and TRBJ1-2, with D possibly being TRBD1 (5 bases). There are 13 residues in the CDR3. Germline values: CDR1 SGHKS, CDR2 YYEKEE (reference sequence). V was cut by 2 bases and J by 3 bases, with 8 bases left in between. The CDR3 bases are TGTGCCAGCAGCTTCGGGGGGTACTATGGCTACACCTTC. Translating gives CASSFGGYYGYTF.

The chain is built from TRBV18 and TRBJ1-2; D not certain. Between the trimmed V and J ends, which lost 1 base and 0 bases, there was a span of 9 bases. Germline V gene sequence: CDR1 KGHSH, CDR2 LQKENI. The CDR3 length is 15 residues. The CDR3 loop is CASSPRADSNYGYTF. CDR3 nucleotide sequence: TGTGCCAGCTCACCACGGGCGGATTCTAACTATGGCTACACCTTC.

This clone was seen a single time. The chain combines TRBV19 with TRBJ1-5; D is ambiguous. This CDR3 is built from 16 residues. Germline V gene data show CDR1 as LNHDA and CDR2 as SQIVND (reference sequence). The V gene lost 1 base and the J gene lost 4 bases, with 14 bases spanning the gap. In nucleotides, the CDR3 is TGTGCCAGTAGTATAGGTGCCGCTTTATGGAATCAGCCCCAGCATTTT. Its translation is CASSIGAALWNQPQHF. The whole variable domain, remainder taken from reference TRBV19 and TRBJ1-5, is DGGITQSPKYLFRKEGQNVTLSCEQNLNHDAMYWYRQDPGQGLRLIYYSQIVNDFQKGDIAEGYSVSREKKESFPLTVTSAQKNPTAFYLCASSIGAALWNQPQHFGDGTRLSIL.

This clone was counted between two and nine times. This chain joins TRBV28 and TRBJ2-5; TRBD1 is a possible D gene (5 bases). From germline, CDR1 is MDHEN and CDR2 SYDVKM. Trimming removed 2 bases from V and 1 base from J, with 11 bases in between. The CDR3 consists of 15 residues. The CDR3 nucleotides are TGTGCCAGCAGTTTACCCGACAGCTCCCAAGAGACCCAGTACTTC. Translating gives CASSLPDSSQETQYF. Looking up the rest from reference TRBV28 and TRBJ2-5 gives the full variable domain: DVKVTQSSRYLVKRTGEKVFLECVQDMDHENMFWYRQDPGLGLRLIYFSYDVKMKEKGDIPEGYSVSREKKERFSLILESASTNQTSMYLCASSLPDSSQETQYFGPGTRLLVL.

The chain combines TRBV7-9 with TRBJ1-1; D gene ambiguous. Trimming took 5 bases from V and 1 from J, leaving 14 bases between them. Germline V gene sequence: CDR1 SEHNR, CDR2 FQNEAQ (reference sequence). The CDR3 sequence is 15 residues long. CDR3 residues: CASSHPGEWNTEAFF. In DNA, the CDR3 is TGTGCCAGCAGCCATCCCGGGGAGTGGAACACTGAAGCTTTCTTT.

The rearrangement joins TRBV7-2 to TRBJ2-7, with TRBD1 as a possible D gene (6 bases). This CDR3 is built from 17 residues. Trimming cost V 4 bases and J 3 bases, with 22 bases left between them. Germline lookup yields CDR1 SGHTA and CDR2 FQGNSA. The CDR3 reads CASSSTPGEFPLYEQYF. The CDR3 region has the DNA TGTGCCAGCAGCTCCACCCCAGGGGAGTTCCCTCTCTACGAGCAGTACTTC. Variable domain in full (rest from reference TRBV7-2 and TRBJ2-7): GAGVSQSPSNKVTEKGKDVELRCDPISGHTALYWYRQSLGQGLEFLIYFQGNSAPDKSGLPSDRFSAERTGGSVSTLTIQRTQQEDSAVYLCASSSTPGEFPLYEQYFGPGTRLTVT.